Listed here are 29 T cell receptor beta chains from one sample, sequenced in a study of OX40 agonist ivuxolimab in advanced cancers. Assay used: immunoSEQ multiplex PCR; TCRdb lists only in-frame clones, some missing. The table lists tens of thousands of clones, roughly 80% of them singletons. The sequencing used CD4+ or CD8+ T cells sorted from blood, collected in a trial of the OX40 agonist ivuxolimab. These receptors came from an adult with an advanced solid tumor such as melanoma, head and neck, liver or kidney cancer.

The rearrangement joins TRBV7-6 to TRBJ2-7; 8 nucleotides match TRBD1. The V segment lost 5 bases and the J segment 6 bases; nucleotides outside the gene matches: 6. The germline CDR1 and CDR2 sequences are SGHVS and FNYEAQ. The CDR3 loop spans 13 amino acids. CDR3 protein: CASSAGGEGEQYF. The CDR3 DNA reads TGTGCCAGCAGCGCAGGGGGCGAGGGCGAGCAGTACTTC.

This chain uses TRBV7-9 with TRBJ1-1; no reliable D call. Trimming stripped 4 bases from V and 5 bases from J, with 8 bases between. Germline CDR1 is SEHNR and CDR2 is FQNEAQ (reference sequence). This CDR3 spans 12 amino acids. The CDR3 here is CASSSVGTEAFF. DNA for the CDR3: TGTGCCAGCAGCTCCGTGGGGACTGAAGCTTTCTTT.

The table lists this clone with a count of one. The chain has TRBV29-1 and TRBJ2-2, with TRBD2 identical over 8 bases. The CDR3 consists of 16 residues. Per germline, CDR1 SQVTM and CDR2 ANQGSEA. The J segment lost 0 bases and the V segment lost 6 bases, leaving 9 bases of the junction unmatched. The CDR3 nucleotides are TGCAGCGTGAGGTACCCTAGCGGGCCGAACACCGGGGAGCTGTTTTTT. Amino acid sequence: CSVRYPSGPNTGELFF.

This rearrangement joins TRBV28 to TRBJ2-2; D unresolved. Germline V gives CDR1 MDHEN, CDR2 SYDVKM. The CDR3 is 16 residues long. Trimming removed 0 bases at V and 0 bases at J, with 8 bases between. CDR3 sequence: CASSLWRQPNTGELFF. The CDR3 DNA is TGTGCCAGCAGTTTATGGCGGCAGCCGAACACCGGGGAGCTGTTTTTT.

For the CDR3, the DNA is TGTGCCAGCAGCGACCCCTCTGGGACTAGCGACTACAATGAGCAGTTCTTC. This codes for CASSDPSGTSDYNEQFF. The rearrangement joins TRBV7-3 to TRBJ2-1, with 10 bases lining up with TRBD2. V shed 5 bases and J 3 bases; nucleotides not matched to a gene: 10. Germline V gene sequence: CDR1 SGHTA, CDR2 FQGTGA. The CDR3 spans 17 residues.

The CDR3 loop reads CASYLEPGIESTEAFF. For the CDR3, the DNA is TGCGCCAGCTATCTGGAGCCAGGCATTGAGAGCACTGAAGCTTTCTTT. This chain uses TRBV5-1 with TRBJ1-1; D unresolved. Trimming took 7 bases from V and 4 from J, leaving 23 bases between them. Germline CDR1 reads SGHRS; CDR2 reads YFSETQ. The CDR3 is made up of 16 amino acids.

This clone was seen a handful of times. This chain links TRBV10-3 with TRBJ1-3; D is uncertain. V lost 3 bases and J lost 4, with 7 bases in between. The CDR3 has 13 amino acids. Germline CDR1 ENHRY, CDR2 SYGVKD. For the CDR3, the DNA is TGTGCCATCAGTGATAATGTCGGAAACACCATATATTTT. It specifies CAISDNVGNTIYF.

This clone turned up a few times. The chain employs TRBV10-3 and TRBJ1-4, with D maybe TRBD1 (5 bases). The germline CDR1 and CDR2 sequences are ENHRY and SYGVKD. The V gene lost 5 bases and the J gene lost 0 bases, with 10 bases spanning the gap. This CDR3 has 15 amino acids. CDR3 sequence: CAISRQSATNEKLFF. In DNA, the CDR3 is TGTGCCATCAGTCGACAGTCTGCAACTAATGAAAAACTGTTTTTT.

This sequence joins TRBV5-1 and TRBJ2-7, with D hard to call. CDR1 and CDR2 (germline): SGHRS, YFSETQ. The CDR3 has 15 amino acids. The V and J ends lost 0 bases and 3 bases respectively, with 13 bases between them. The CDR3 protein is CASSLVGRGIYEQYF. CDR3 bases: TGCGCCAGCAGCTTGGTGGGTAGAGGTATCTACGAGCAGTACTTC.

The rearrangement joins TRBV28 to TRBJ2-1; no reliable D call. The V end was cut by 5 bases, the J end by 7 bases, with 12 bases between. CDR1 and CDR2 from the germline V gene are MDHEN and SYDVKM. This CDR3 contains 13 residues. The CDR3 sequence: CASSEQMRNEQFF. The DNA of the CDR3 is TGTGCCAGCAGTGAGCAGATGAGGAATGAGCAGTTCTTC.

The chain combines TRBV7-2 with TRBJ1-3; D is ambiguous. There are 17 residues in the CDR3. CDR1 and CDR2 from the germline V gene are SGHTA and FQGNSA. V lost 4 bases, J lost 0 bases, and 16 bases lay in between. This chain's CDR3 is CASSSAQAALSGNTIYF. In DNA, the CDR3 is TGTGCCAGCAGCTCAGCTCAGGCTGCCCTCTCTGGAAACACCATATATTTT.

This chain joins TRBV18 and TRBJ1-2; weak D call: TRBD1 (5 bases). The V and J ends lost 0 bases and 4 bases respectively, with 15 bases between them. The CDR3 totals 16 residues. The germline gives CDR1 KGHSH, CDR2 LQKENI. CDR3 loop: CASSPPTGTSVYGYTF. The DNA for the CDR3 is TGTGCCAGCTCACCACCTACCGGGACCTCCGTCTATGGCTACACCTTC.

This chain uses TRBV18 with TRBJ2-1, with 10 bases matching TRBD1. Germline assignment: CDR1 KGHSH and CDR2 LQKENI. Trimming cost V 1 base and J 7 bases; bases outside gene matches: 10. This CDR3 has 17 residues. CDR3 sequence: CASSPLSGTGEGNEQFF. CDR3 sequence (DNA): TGTGCCAGCTCACCACTCTCCGGGACAGGGGAAGGAAATGAGCAGTTCTTC. The full variable domain, in which reference TRBV18 and TRBJ2-1 provide the parts outside the CDR3, is NAGVMQNPRHLVRRRGQEARLRCSPMKGHSHVYWYRQLPEEGLKFMVYLQKENIIDESGMPKERFSAEFPKEGPSILRIQQVVRGDSAAYFCASSPLSGTGEGNEQFFGPGTRLTVL.

The chain combines TRBV2 with TRBJ2-5; 7 nucleotides agree with TRBD2. CDR3 length: 13 residues. With 4 bases clipped from V and 11 bases from J, the junction kept 10 bases outside the gene matches. In germline, CDR1 is SNHLY, CDR2 FYNNEI. The chain's CDR3 is CASSGTRAREQYF. In nucleotides, the CDR3 is TGTGCCAGCAGTGGGACCAGGGCGCGGGAGCAGTACTTC.

This rearrangement joins TRBV4-3 to TRBJ2-2; 8 positions agree with TRBD1. Per germline, CDR1 LGHNA and CDR2 YSLEER. V was clipped by 6 bases and J by 4 bases; unmatched bases: 4. CDR3 length: 14 amino acids. The chain's CDR3 is CASSWDRTTGELFF. The CDR3 nucleotides read TGCGCCAGCAGTTGGGACAGGACCACCGGGGAGCTGTTTTTT.

This clone was observed a handful of times. The rearrangement joins TRBV7-9 to TRBJ2-7; D assignment may be TRBD1 or TRBD2 (5 bases each). The CDR3 runs 15 residues. The ends were cut back, 1 base at V and 3 bases at J, with 13 bases in the middle. Germline V gene sequence: CDR1 SEHNR, CDR2 FQNEAQ (reference sequence). This CDR3 reads CASSLVSRGFYEQYF. The CDR3 nucleotides read TGTGCCAGCAGCTTAGTGTCCCGGGGCTTCTACGAGCAGTACTTC.

The chain combines TRBV5-1 with TRBJ2-1, with TRBD2 identical over 14 bases. J gave up 8 bases and V 0 bases, and 4 bases lay outside the gene matches. Germline V gives CDR1 SGHRS, CDR2 YFSETQ. This CDR3 has 16 residues. The CDR3 region has the DNA TGCGCCAGCAGCTTGGGACTAGCGGGAGGGCTGGATGAGCAGTTCTTC. The encoded protein is CASSLGLAGGLDEQFF.

The chain combines TRBV5-6 with TRBJ1-5; 10 positions match TRBD1. CDR3 size: 16 residues. The germline V gene has CDR1 SGHDT and CDR2 YYEEEE. The V and J ends lost 5 bases and 3 bases, in that order; junction bases with no gene match: 8. Here the CDR3 DNA reads TGTGCCAGCAGTCCGGGACAGGGGAACGTCAATCAGCCCCAGCATTTT. It encodes CASSPGQGNVNQPQHF. The variable domain in full, with the rest retrieved from reference TRBV5-6 and TRBJ1-5, is DAGVTQSPTHLIKTRGQQVTLRCSPKSGHDTVSWYQQALGQGPQFIFQYYEEEERQRGNFPDRFSGHQFPNYSSELNVNALLLGDSALYLCASSPGQGNVNQPQHFGDGTRLSIL.

This clone was recorded once. The V gene is TRBV11-3, the J gene TRBJ2-5, with D possibly TRBD1 on 5 matching bases. The J call is in doubt because the DNA end fits TRBJ2-7 better. This CDR3 is 13 amino acids long. Looked up from germline, CDR1 is SGHNT and CDR2 is YENEEA. In DNA, the CDR3 is TGTGCCAGCAGCTCTTCCCTGGACACCGAGCAGTACTTC. Translation gives CASSSSLDTEQYF.

The rearrangement uses TRBV4-2 and TRBJ2-7, with 8 bases fitting TRBD2. The J segment lost 2 bases and the V segment lost 4 bases, leaving 7 bases of the junction unmatched. Germline assignment: CDR1 LGHNA and CDR2 YNFKEQ. The CDR3 extends over 15 amino acids. CDR3: CASSPLAGPTYEQYF. The DNA of the CDR3 is TGTGCCAGCAGCCCTCTAGCGGGTCCGACCTACGAGCAGTACTTC.

This clone was recorded once. The chain has TRBV19 and TRBJ1-2; the D gene is possibly TRBD1 (5 bases). The length of the CDR3 is 15 residues. V was trimmed by 4 bases and J by 5 bases, leaving 17 bases between them. The germline V gene encodes CDR1 LNHDA and CDR2 SQIVND (reference sequence). CDR3 nucleotide sequence: TGTGCCAGTAGTACCCAGGGTTTTAGCGATTATGGCTACACCTTC. The encoded protein is CASSTQGFSDYGYTF.

This clone has just one count. The V gene is TRBV19, the J gene TRBJ2-5; 10 bases are a match to TRBD2. CDR1 is LNHDA and CDR2 is SQIVND in the germline V gene (reference sequence). V was pared by 7 bases and J by 4 bases, with 9 bases of the junction left unmatched. The CDR3 has 15 residues. CDR3 protein: CASMWTSGLVETQYF. CDR3 nucleotide sequence: TGTGCCAGTATGTGGACTAGCGGTTTAGTAGAGACCCAGTACTTC.

The chain couples TRBV9 to TRBJ1-2; 8 bases are a match to TRBD1. V lost 0 bases and J lost 3; bases outside the gene matches: 7. Per germline, CDR1 SGDLS and CDR2 YYNGEE. The CDR3 spans 16 residues. The CDR3 region has the DNA TGTGCCAGCAGCGTAGACGTACAGGGGGAAGACTATGGCTACACCTTC. This codes for CASSVDVQGEDYGYTF.

This chain links TRBV7-2 with TRBJ1-1; a weak D match, TRBD1 (5 bases). Germline V CDR1 and CDR2: SGHTA, FQGNSA. Trimming left V 5 bases short and J 5 bases short, with 12 bases between. This CDR3 comprises 13 residues. CDR3 sequence reads: CASSPTSGTEAFF. The CDR3 bases are TGTGCCAGCAGCCCAACGTCAGGGACTGAAGCTTTCTTT.

A few counts support this clone. The sample holds other DNA sequences that translate to the same CDR3. This chain connects TRBV9 to TRBJ1-3, with a possible D match to TRBD1 (5 bases). The CDR3 is 14 amino acids. The V gene lost 3 bases and the J gene lost 0 bases, with 7 bases spanning the gap. Germline CDR1 reads SGDLS; CDR2 reads YYNGEE. CDR3 loop: CASSADSSGNTIYF. The CDR3 DNA reads TGTGCCAGCAGCGCCGACAGCTCTGGAAACACCATATATTTT.

CDR3 sequence reads: CASSAQGTALSYF. CDR3 nucleotide sequence: TGTGCCAGCAGCGCCCAGGGGACGGCCCTGAGTTACTTC. The chain carries TRBV11-2 and TRBJ2-5; a possible D gene is TRBD1 (6 bases). V was trimmed by 5 bases and J by 14 bases, leaving 21 bases between them. There are 13 residues in the CDR3. From germline, CDR1 is SGHAT and CDR2 FQNNGV.

DNA of the CDR3: TGTGCCAGCAGCCAATCGTCCCCCCAGGGAGGCTACACCTTC. The encoded protein is CASSQSSPQGGYTF. The chain recombines TRBV16 with TRBJ1-2; D may be TRBD1 (5 bases). V was pared by 0 bases and J by 8 bases, with 13 bases between. The CDR3 is made up of 14 amino acids. Germline V gene data show CDR1 as KGHSY and CDR2 as FQNENV.

The J gene is TRBJ1-1, the V gene TRBV19, with 8 bases lining up with TRBD1. Germline lookup yields CDR1 LNHDA and CDR2 SQIVND (reference sequence). Trimming at V came to 3 bases and at J to 7 bases, leaving 10 bases not matched to a gene. CDR3 length: 15 residues. The CDR3 DNA is TGTGCCAGTAGTATCTTAGGCAGGGGGCAGGGTGAAGCTTTCTTT. This translates into CASSILGRGQGEAFF.

The chain uses TRBV4-3 and TRBJ2-5; 8 nucleotides match TRBD2. Losses at the gene ends were 4 bases for V and 2 bases for J; bases not matched to a gene: 9. Germline V gives CDR1 LGHNA, CDR2 YSLEER. The CDR3 is 16 residues long. CDR3 nucleotides: TGCGCCAGCAGCCCCAAACCGCGGGGGGCACAAGAGACCCAGTACTTC. It yields the protein CASSPKPRGAQETQYF.